Reported below is one TCR beta chain. As yet, its antigen is unknown. This entry comes from a study of CD8 T cells in Susac syndrome. Overall study results and limits: An acknowledgment was made by the study that its TCR sequencing and HLA analysis involved relatively few individuals.

A quantity of about 0.5 to 1 ug RNA underwent reverse transcription using random hexamers. MiXCR, applied by TCRdb to the immunoSEQ multiplex PCR reads, yields one record per CDR3 protein. The sample lists roughly 140,000 distinct CDR3 sequences; 95% were seen once. Sequencing targeted TCR beta in T cells from blood (CD8+ and CD4+). The CDR3 is made up of 12 amino acids. Germline-derived CDR1 and CDR2 are SGHTA and FQGTGA. V shed 4 bases and J 9 bases; nucleotides not matched to a gene: 2. This TCR came from a human donor with multiple sclerosis. Sequencing used CD8+ T cells from PBMCs. The genes are TRBV7-3 and TRBJ2-1; 8 bases agree with TRBD2. The CDR3 is CASSSLAGEQFF. The DNA of the CDR3 is TGTGCCAGCAGCTCGCTAGCGGGTGAGCAGTTCTTC. Looking up the rest from reference TRBV7-3 and TRBJ2-1 gives the full variable domain: GAGVSQTPSNKVTEKGKYVELRCDPISGHTALYWYRQSLGQGPEFLIYFQGTGAADDSGLPNDRFFAVRPEGSVSTLKIQRTERGDSAVYLCASSSLAGEQFFGPGTRLTVL.